The present entry profiles one T cell receptor beta chain with its context. TCRdb reanalyzed the 5' RACE reads and collapses them to one entry per CDR3 protein, without DNA. The sample table includes more than 90,000 distinct CDR3 sequences. These data belong to a study of T cells expressing NK-cell markers. This CDR3 has 13 residues. J is TRBJ2-1 and V is TRBV12-3 or TRBV12-4. Sequenced: blood T cells: a sorted CD56 or NKG2C T cell subset, CD4+ or CD8+ T cells, or bulk PBMC T cells (not recorded which). This receptor was identified in a woman between 18 and 70 years old in good health. The CDR3 region is CASSLADFGEQFF.